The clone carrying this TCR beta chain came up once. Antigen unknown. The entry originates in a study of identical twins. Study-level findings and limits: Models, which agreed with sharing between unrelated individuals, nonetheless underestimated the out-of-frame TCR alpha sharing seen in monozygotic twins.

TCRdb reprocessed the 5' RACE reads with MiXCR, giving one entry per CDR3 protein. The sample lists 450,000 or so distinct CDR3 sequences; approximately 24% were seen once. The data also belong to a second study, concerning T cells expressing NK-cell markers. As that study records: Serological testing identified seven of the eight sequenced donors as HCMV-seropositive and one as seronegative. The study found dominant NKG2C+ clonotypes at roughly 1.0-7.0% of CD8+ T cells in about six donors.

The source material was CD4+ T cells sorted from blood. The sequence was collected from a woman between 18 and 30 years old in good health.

Here the CDR3 DNA reads TGTGCCAGCAGCTCCCAGTCCCTCCGGGGTAGCGGGAGGGGACTTTATACGCAGTATTTT. It specifies CASSSQSLRGSGRGLYTQYF. The rearrangement joins TRBV7-6 to TRBJ2-3, with 11 bases identical to TRBD2. The CDR3 has 20 amino acids. J lost 7 bases, V lost 4 bases, and 22 bases had no gene match. Germline values: CDR1 SGHVS, CDR2 FNYEAQ. Full variable domain (remainder filled in from reference TRBV7-6 and TRBJ2-3): GAGVSQSPRYKVTKRGQDVALRCDPISGHVSLYWYRQALGQGPEFLTYFNYEAQQDKSGLPNDRFSAERPEGSISTLTIQRTEQRDSAMYRCASSSQSLRGSGRGLYTQYFGPGTRLTVL.